The clone carrying this T cell receptor (beta chain) has more than one count but fewer than ten. Its target is unknown. From the RT-PCR reads, TCRdb called clonotypes with MiXCR, one entry per CDR3 protein. Of about 500,000 distinct CDR3 sequences in the sample, approximately 12% were seen once. Per germline, CDR1 SGDLS and CDR2 YYNGEE. CDR3 length: 14 residues. V was pared by 1 base and J by 2 bases, with 8 bases between. The entry originates in a study of response to subunit inactivated influenza vaccine. Whole-study results and caveats: Authors proposed each seasonal influenza vaccination draws in few new T cells.

This sequence originates from a man aged 45-65 years who received an inactivated influenza vaccine. The sequencing here drew on PBMCs from blood, taken roughly 48 days after vaccination. The chain is built from TRBV9 and TRBJ2-3; no reliable D call. The CDR3 nucleotides are TGTGCCAGCAGCGTAATGTCCAACACAGATACGCAGTATTTT. It codes for CASSVMSNTDTQYF.